This T cell receptor beta chain was sequenced in a study of shared clonotypes between healthy human individuals (dated by TCRdb to 2019 to 2021). Broadly, across the study: Three men and a couple of women, aged 18 to 49 years, made up the cohort. To estimate repertoire size and how much clonotypes are shared between individuals, the study performed deep sequencing of blood TCR repertoires from roughly five healthy adults. To increase sequencing depth and limit assay-specific biases, TCR repertoire library preparation and sequencing were carried out by different laboratories using diverse techniques. For each donor, CD4 naive and CD4 memory were each run on three plates, CD8 naive on two plates, and CD8 memory on one plate. Between about 0.85 and 8.9 billion PBMCs per donor were obtained by leukapheresis.

CD8 naive samples consisted of CD45RO-negative cells that were positively selected for CCR7, yielding a CD45RA+CCR7+ population without TemRA cells. The donors were healthy, HIV-negative adults with no recently reported acute infections or vaccinations. Every donor was a Caucasian adult living in Nashville, Tennessee, USA. Blood was collected by leukapheresis, and PBMCs were isolated by Ficoll-Histopaque density gradient centrifugation and then cryopreserved in liquid nitrogen vapor phase. Analytical flow cytometry was used to check the purity and quantity of every magnetically sorted T cell population. Genomic DNA was isolated from every sorted fraction and measured by UV absorbance on a Nanodrop 2000c. Details on this clone: What this receptor recognizes is not known. Within one base of it there is no much larger clone, and no base qualities were kept.

V and J are truncated by 0 bases and 4 bases respectively, leaving an intervening sequence of 13 bases. Based on the germline V gene, the CDR1 and CDR2 sequences are SQVTM and ANQGSEA. Measured from the cysteine to the phenylalanine, the CDR3 is 14 residues long. Only the CDR3 DNA stays, 42 bases, in frame from base 1. Using the deep immunoSEQ assay, multiplex PCR amplified TCR CDR3 regions from genomic DNA. For each cell subset, the extracted genomic DNA was distributed evenly across all wells of several immunoSEQ 96-well plates, and each plate served as one replicate. For sorted subsets, each replicate PCR was loaded with about 0.2 ug genomic DNA, equivalent to approximately 33,000 T cell genomes. The purified libraries were quantified using a Qubit 3.0 fluorometer, sized with a Bioanalyzer 2100, and then quantified again using the KAPA Library Quantification kit. Every immunoSEQ 96-well plate was sequenced on a separate single-read 150-cycle Illumina NextSeq 550 flow cell. Per the source publication's procedure: Because only junctional sequences without quality scores were contained in the immunoSEQ output, filtering matching that applied to full-length reads could not be performed. Sequences were annotated with PyIR, a Python wrapper for IgBLAST v1.9, using IMGT germline references to assign V/J genes and CDR3. Reads with weak V/J assignments (E-value above 1e-6), missing CDR3, stop codons, out-of-frame junctions, or ambiguous translated residues were removed. V3J clonotypes were defined as sequences sharing an identical inferred V gene, J gene, and CDR3 amino acid sequence. Percentage overlap between repertoires was computed as shared unique clonotypes divided by the size of the smaller repertoire. Richness of each repertoire was evaluated using RTK rarefaction, the Chao1 estimator, and Recon v2.1 estimates of unobserved clonotypes. For all TCRbeta clonotypes obtained by the gDNA method from a few donors, generation probabilities were computed with OLGA. The clones in this table, taken by TCRdb from immuneACCESS, are in-frame only. Not every clone is retained; where verified, under half of the shortfall comes from an unresolved V gene, and the cause of the rest is unknown. Clonal size and the V and J genes are those of that table, whereas D and trimming came from the DNA. In this sample the table shows about 750,000 clones, nearly 95% of which occur a single time. In total, the top ten clones hold nearly 25% of the sample.

Here is what the overall study found, with its caveats: When a handful of donors were compared, the shared fraction of clonotypes was about 5.4% for naive CD4, 3.5% to 4% for naive CD8, 2.3% for memory CD4, and 0.35% to 0.4% for memory CD8. Higher generation probabilities were observed for clonotypes shared by all four sorted-subset donors than for non-shared clonotypes. Based on pairwise subsampling, the degree of clonotype sharing among donors was expected to be affected by sequencing depth. Sampling was restricted to blood, and TCR repertoires in tissues likely differ from the TCR repertoires found in blood. Incomplete sequencing was indicated by rarefaction of sorted-subset datasets, despite the large sequencing depth. Naive subsets generally had larger estimated clonotype richness than memory subsets did. Because the study included a small number of donors, the genetic and exposure-history diversity represented was limited.

Sample: naive CD8+ T cells sorted from blood. The cell subset or site label, read with the paper, signifies: CD45RA+CCR7+. The sequence was obtained from a man under 40 in good health. This sequence uses TRBV29-1 and TRBJ2-7; the D gene assignment is ambiguous. The nucleotide sequence is TGCAGCGTTGAAGATCCCGGAGAACAATACGAGCAGTACTTC. The translation is CSVEDPGEQYEQYF.